One sample yielded the 6 T cell receptor beta chains listed below, sequenced in a study of PD-L1 blockade in urothelial cancer. Time point given: peripheral blood 6 weeks after treatment start. Some clones are missing from TCRdb's copy, which holds only in-frame ones; the method was immunoSEQ multiplex PCR. The data contain about 48,000 clones, roughly 80% of them seen just once; the ten biggest clones take up approximately 10%. The sequences come from PBMCs, collected around atezolizumab (anti-PD-L1) treatment. The receptor source for this set is a man in his sixties or seventies with urothelial cancer.

This clone has only a few counts. This chain joins TRBV5-1 and TRBJ2-2; D is undetermined. V was trimmed by 4 bases and J by 6 bases, leaving 7 bases between them. The CDR3 sequence is 12 residues long. Germline V gives CDR1 SGHRS, CDR2 YFSETQ. The CDR3, as DNA: TGCGCCAGCAGCGATGAGTCCGGGGAGCTGTTTTTT. Its translation: CASSDESGELFF.

The chain combines TRBV11-3 with TRBJ2-1; the match to TRBD2 covers 12 bases. J lost 12 bases, V lost 4 bases, and 1 base had no gene match. The CDR3 loop spans 12 amino acids. Germline V gene lookup returns CDR1 SGHNT and CDR2 YENEEA. CDR3 DNA sequence: TGTGCCAGCAGCTCGACTAGCGGGAGGCAGTTCTTC. It yields the protein CASSSTSGRQFF.

CDR3 nucleotide sequence: TGCGCCAGCAGCTTGGCCGGCGCAGGAAACTACGAGCAGTACTTC. Its translation is CASSLAGAGNYEQYF. The V and J genes are TRBV5-1 and TRBJ2-7; D is unresolved. Trimming removed 0 bases at V and 3 bases at J, with 13 bases between. Looked up from germline, CDR1 is SGHRS and CDR2 is YFSETQ. CDR3 length equals 15 residues.

This clone has just a few counts. The chain has TRBV18 and TRBJ2-7; D possibly corresponds to TRBD1 (6 bases). CDR3 length: 16 amino acids. Germline assignment: CDR1 KGHSH and CDR2 LQKENI. With 3 bases removed from V and 3 bases from J, the gap between germline ends came to 18 bases. The CDR3 region is CASSPPRTENFYEQYF. CDR3 sequence (DNA): TGTGCCAGCTCACCGCCCCGGACAGAGAATTTCTACGAGCAGTACTTC.

The chain combines TRBV11-2 with TRBJ2-1, with 7 positions matching TRBD1. V dropped 3 bases and J dropped 16; count of bases not matched to a gene: 12. Germline values: CDR1 SGHAT, CDR2 FQNNGV. This CDR3 is 13 amino acids long. The CDR3 reads CASSFDEGARTFF. The CDR3 DNA reads as TGTGCCAGCAGCTTCGATGAGGGGGCGCGTACCTTCTTC.

The chain uses TRBV6-1 and TRBJ1-5; D remains unclear. Trimming took off 2 bases at V and 11 bases at J, with 10 bases between the two ends. The CDR3 totals 12 residues. The germline V gene has CDR1 MNHNS and CDR2 SASEGT. The DNA of the CDR3 is TGTGCCAGCAGTGAATGGCGGGCGGCCCAGCATTTT. As protein: CASSEWRAAQHF.